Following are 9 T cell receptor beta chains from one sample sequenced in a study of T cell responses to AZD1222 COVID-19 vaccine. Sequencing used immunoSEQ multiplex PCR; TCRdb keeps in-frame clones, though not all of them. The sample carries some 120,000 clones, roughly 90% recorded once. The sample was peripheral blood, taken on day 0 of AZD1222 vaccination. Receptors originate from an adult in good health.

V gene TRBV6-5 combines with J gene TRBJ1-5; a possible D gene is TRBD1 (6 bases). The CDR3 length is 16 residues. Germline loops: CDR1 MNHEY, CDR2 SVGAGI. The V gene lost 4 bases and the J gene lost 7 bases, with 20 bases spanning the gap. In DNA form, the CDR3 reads TGTGCCAGCAGTTCAAGATACAGGGCTGGAAAACAGCCCCAGCATTTT. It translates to CASSSRYRAGKQPQHF.

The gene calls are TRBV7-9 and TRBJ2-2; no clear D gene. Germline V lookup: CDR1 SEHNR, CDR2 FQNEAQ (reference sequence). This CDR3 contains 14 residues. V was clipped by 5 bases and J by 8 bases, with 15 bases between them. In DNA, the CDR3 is TGTGCCAGCAGCGACCGACCGGACCCGGGGGAGCTGTTTTTT. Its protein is CASSDRPDPGELFF.

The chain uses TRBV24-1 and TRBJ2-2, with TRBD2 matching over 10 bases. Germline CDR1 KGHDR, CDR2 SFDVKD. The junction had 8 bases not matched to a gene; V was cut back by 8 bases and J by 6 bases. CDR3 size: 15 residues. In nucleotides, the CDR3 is TGTGCCACCAACTCAGCGGGAGGGCCTCCCGGGGAGCTGTTTTTT. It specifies CATNSAGGPPGELFF.

This chain's CDR3 is CASSLDSNQPQHF. DNA for the CDR3: TGCGCCAGCAGCCTTGATAGCAATCAGCCCCAGCATTTT. The chain joins TRBV4-1 to TRBJ1-5; D unresolved. The CDR3 contains 13 residues. V was trimmed by 4 bases and J by 0 bases, leaving 4 bases between them. The germline V gene has CDR1 MGHRA and CDR2 YSYEKL.

In nucleotides, the CDR3 is TGTGCCAGCAGTTTCGACAGGGGTGGTCAGCCCCAGCATTTT. Protein sequence: CASSFDRGGQPQHF. The chain couples TRBV27 to TRBJ1-5, with 8 positions matching TRBD1. Unmatched junction bases numbered 4, after V lost 3 bases and J lost 6 bases. CDR3 size: 14 residues. Germline V gene data show CDR1 as MNHEY and CDR2 as SMNVEV (reference sequence).

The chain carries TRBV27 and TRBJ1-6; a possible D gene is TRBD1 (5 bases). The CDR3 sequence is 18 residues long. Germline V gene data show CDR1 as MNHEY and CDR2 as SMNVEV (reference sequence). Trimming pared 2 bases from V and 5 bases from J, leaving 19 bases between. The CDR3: CASSLGSQTGDHNSPLHF. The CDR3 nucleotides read TGTGCCAGCAGTTTAGGATCGCAAACGGGGGACCATAATTCACCCCTCCACTTT.

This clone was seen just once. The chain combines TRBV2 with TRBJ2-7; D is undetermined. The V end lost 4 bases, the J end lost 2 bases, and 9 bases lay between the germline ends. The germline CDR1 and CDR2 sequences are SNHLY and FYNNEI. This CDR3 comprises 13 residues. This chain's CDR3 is CASSGLGPYEQYF. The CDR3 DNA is TGTGCCAGCAGTGGGTTAGGGCCCTACGAGCAGTACTTC.

CDR3 sequence reads: CASTPGPGGYTEAFF. CDR3 DNA sequence: TGTGCCAGTACCCCGGGCCCAGGGGGTTATACTGAAGCTTTCTTT. The chain employs TRBV19 and TRBJ1-1; 7 nucleotides agree with TRBD1. This CDR3 contains 15 residues. The junction had 13 bases not matched to a gene; V was cut back by 7 bases and J by 5 bases. The germline CDR1 and CDR2 sequences are LNHDA and SQIVND (reference sequence).

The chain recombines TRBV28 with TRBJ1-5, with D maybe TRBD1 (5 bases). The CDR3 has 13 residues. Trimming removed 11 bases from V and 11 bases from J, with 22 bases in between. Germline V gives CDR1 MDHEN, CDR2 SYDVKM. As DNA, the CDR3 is TGTGCCGGACAAAGGGGTCTGGGGAGGACCCAGCATTTT. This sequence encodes CAGQRGLGRTQHF.